These 29 T cell receptor beta chains were all obtained from the same sample, sequenced in a study of T cell changes during pregnancy in multiple sclerosis. The repertoire was sequenced with immunoSEQ multiplex PCR; TCRdb's copy has only in-frame clones and lacks some. The sample holds about 55,000 clones, about 90% seen once. Sequenced here: CD4+ T cells from peripheral blood mononuclear cells, sampled in the first trimester of pregnancy. The receptors stem from a female donor with multiple sclerosis, enrolled in a pregnancy study.

This rearrangement joins TRBV7-9 to TRBJ2-1; the match to TRBD2 covers 14 bases. Trimming removed 1 base from V and 8 bases from J; junction bases left unmatched: 4. From germline, CDR1 is SEHNR and CDR2 FQNEAQ (reference sequence). The CDR3 spans 16 residues. The CDR3 nucleotides are TGTGCCAGCAGCTTAGTTGGGACTAGCGGGAGCCATGAGCAGTTCTTC. Translating it yields CASSLVGTSGSHEQFF.

The chain combines TRBV5-1 with TRBJ2-5; D possibly corresponds to TRBD2 (6 bases). The CDR3 has 15 residues. CDR1 and CDR2 from the germline V gene are SGHRS and YFSETQ. V was cut by 3 bases and J by 2 bases, with 14 bases left in between. CDR3 sequence: CASSSGLVRQETQYF. The CDR3 DNA reads as TGCGCCAGCAGCTCGGGACTTGTACGTCAAGAGACCCAGTACTTC.

V gene TRBV30 combines with J gene TRBJ1-1, with 9 positions matching TRBD1. With V trimmed by 7 bases and J by 4 bases, 13 bases remained unmatched. The germline V gene encodes CDR1 GTSNPN and CDR2 SVGIG (reference sequence). CDR3 length: 15 residues. Here the CDR3 DNA reads TGTGCCTCCAGAGAACAGGGGGCGCAGAGCACTGAAGCTTTCTTT. This sequence encodes CASREQGAQSTEAFF. The whole variable domain, remainder taken from reference TRBV30 and TRBJ1-1, is SQTIHQWPATLVQPVGSPLSLECTVEGTSNPNLYWYRQAAGRGLQLLFYSVGIGQISSEVPQNLSASRPQDRQFILSSKKLLLSDSGFYLCASREQGAQSTEAFFGQGTRLTVV.

The table lists this clone with a count of one. V usage is TRBV11-3 and J usage is TRBJ2-1, with a weak D call TRBD1 (6 bases). The CDR3 contains 14 residues. V was cut by 3 bases and J by 5 bases, with 11 bases left in between. In germline, CDR1 is SGHNT, CDR2 YENEEA. As DNA, the CDR3 is TGTGCCAGCAGCTTGGACAGTCTCGACAATGAGCAGTTCTTC. It yields the protein CASSLDSLDNEQFF.

This chain links TRBV5-1 with TRBJ2-2; D possibly corresponds to TRBD1 (6 bases). CDR1 is SGHRS and CDR2 is YFSETQ in the germline V gene. The CDR3 is 15 residues long. V was clipped by 4 bases and J by 0 bases, with 10 bases between them. CDR3 sequence reads: CASSRGTPNTGELFF. CDR3 nucleotide sequence: TGCGCCAGCAGCCGAGGGACACCGAACACCGGGGAGCTGTTTTTT. Filled out from reference TRBV5-1 and TRBJ2-2, the complete variable domain reads KAGVTQTPRYLIKTRGQQVTLSCSPISGHRSVSWYQQTPGQGLQFLFEYFSETQRNKGNFPGRFSGRQFSNSRSEMNVSTLELGDSALYLCASSRGTPNTGELFFGEGSRLTVL.

The genes are TRBV6-1 and TRBJ1-1, with D tentatively TRBD1 (5 bases). The CDR3 is 15 amino acids. The ends were cut back, 7 bases at V and 5 bases at J, with 20 bases in the middle. Germline V lookup: CDR1 MNHNS, CDR2 SASEGT. CDR3 bases: TGTGCCAGCATCGTGGGGCCTCGAACAAGGACTGAAGCTTTCTTT. Protein sequence: CASIVGPRTRTEAFF.

The chain employs TRBV5-1 and TRBJ2-3; D gene unclear. CDR3 length equals 15 residues. Trimming pared 0 bases from V and 2 bases from J, leaving 10 bases between. Looked up from germline, CDR1 is SGHRS and CDR2 is YFSETQ. The CDR3 spells CASSLGSTVTDTQYF. In DNA form, the CDR3 reads TGCGCCAGCAGCTTGGGTAGTACCGTCACAGATACGCAGTATTTT.

This clone was seen only once. The chain is built from TRBV7-6 and TRBJ2-5; 7 nucleotides line up with TRBD1. CDR3 length: 14 residues. Per the germline V gene, CDR1 is SGHVS and CDR2 is FNYEAQ. V dropped 5 bases and J dropped 4; count of bases not matched to a gene: 7. CDR3 nucleotides: TGTGCCAGCAGCGGACTGACAGGGCTAGAGACCCAGTACTTC. Amino acid sequence: CASSGLTGLETQYF.

This clone was observed a single time. The chain is built from TRBV5-1 and TRBJ2-6; possible D gene TRBD1, 6 bases. V lost 3 bases to trimming and J lost 0 bases, with 13 bases between them. CDR1 and CDR2 (germline): SGHRS, YFSETQ. The CDR3 covers 17 residues. CDR3 protein: CASSSRDTVSGANVLTF. CDR3 bases: TGCGCCAGCAGCTCCAGGGACACAGTCTCTGGGGCCAACGTCCTGACTTTC.

This clone was detected only once. The V gene is TRBV7-9, the J gene TRBJ2-7, with D maybe TRBD1 (5 bases). The CDR3 spans 14 residues. The V end was cut by 5 bases, the J end by 0 bases, with 11 bases between. Germline CDR1 reads SEHNR; CDR2 reads FQNEAQ (reference sequence). This chain's CDR3 is CASSPRQYSYEQYF. The CDR3 region has the DNA TGTGCCAGCAGCCCTCGACAGTACTCCTACGAGCAGTACTTC.

The CDR3 nucleotides read TGTGCCAGTAGTATAGTAAGGGTTCCAGGGGATACGCAGTATTTT. It yields the protein CASSIVRVPGDTQYF. The rearrangement uses TRBV19 and TRBJ2-3; D possibly corresponds to TRBD1 (5 bases). Germline CDR1 and CDR2: LNHDA and SQIVND (reference sequence). V was pared by 1 base and J by 6 bases, with 14 bases between. The CDR3 consists of 15 residues.

The CDR3: CALTARNKRETQYF. The CDR3 DNA reads TGTGCCTTAACGGCCAGGAACAAAAGGGAGACCCAGTACTTC. The chain joins TRBV30 to TRBJ2-5; no clear D gene. V lost 7 bases and J lost 5, with 20 bases in between. Germline V lookup: CDR1 GTSNPN, CDR2 SVGIG (reference sequence). There are 14 residues in the CDR3.

The rearrangement uses TRBV18 and TRBJ2-2, with a tentative D call TRBD1 (5 bases). The germline V gene has CDR1 KGHSH and CDR2 LQKENI. Trimming pared 4 bases from V and 5 bases from J, leaving 5 bases between. The length of the CDR3 is 12 residues. Here the CDR3 reads CASSQGTGELFF. In nucleotides, the CDR3 is TGTGCCAGCTCACAGGGGACCGGGGAGCTGTTTTTT.

The chain is built from TRBV6-6 and TRBJ1-2, with 8 bases aligning to TRBD1. The CDR3 runs 12 residues. Per the germline V gene, CDR1 is MNHNY and CDR2 is SVGAGI (reference sequence). J gave up 8 bases and V 7 bases, and 6 bases lay outside the gene matches. DNA for the CDR3: TGTGCCAGCACCCCAGGGGGCAGGGGCTACACCTTC. It is translated as CASTPGGRGYTF.

This chain connects TRBV25-1 to TRBJ2-5, with 10 bases identical to TRBD1. CDR1 and CDR2 (germline): MGHDK, SYGVNS. Trimming took 10 bases from V and 1 from J; bases not matched to a gene: 6. The length of the CDR3 is 14 residues. The CDR3 sequence is CATHRDRGQETQYF. CDR3 in DNA: TGTGCCACTCACCGGGACAGGGGCCAAGAGACCCAGTACTTC.

Here the CDR3 DNA reads TGTGCCAGTAGTATAGTGACTAGCGGGTACACCGGGGAGCTGTTTTTT. Residues: CASSIVTSGYTGELFF. V is TRBV19 and J is TRBJ2-2; 10 positions match TRBD2. V was pared by 1 base and J by 3 bases, with 2 bases of the junction left unmatched. The CDR3 has 16 residues. Looked up from germline, CDR1 is LNHDA and CDR2 is SQIVND (reference sequence).

J is TRBJ2-7 and V is TRBV29-1; 13 nucleotides align to TRBD2. The CDR3 consists of 13 residues. Germline values: CDR1 SQVTM, CDR2 ANQGSEA. The trim removed 6 bases at V and 3 bases at J, leaving 2 bases unmatched. The CDR3 spells CSVRLAGGYEQYF. As DNA, the CDR3 is TGCAGCGTGAGACTAGCGGGAGGCTACGAGCAGTACTTC.

The rearrangement links TRBV5-4 to TRBJ2-2; 13 bases match TRBD2. Trimming cost V 3 bases and J 4 bases; bases outside gene matches: 3. The germline CDR1 and CDR2 sequences are SGHNT and YYREEE (reference sequence). The CDR3 covers 16 residues. The CDR3 nucleotides read TGTGCCAGCAGCTGGACTAGCGGGAGTATCACCGGGGAGCTGTTTTTT. The encoded protein is CASSWTSGSITGELFF.

This chain uses TRBV18 with TRBJ2-5; TRBD2 might be the D (5 bases). Trimming stripped 6 bases from V and 2 bases from J, with 13 bases between. This CDR3 comprises 14 residues. Germline lookup yields CDR1 KGHSH and CDR2 LQKENI. The CDR3 nucleotides are TGTGCCAGCTCCCCCCTGAGAGGGCAAGAGACCCAGTACTTC. It encodes CASSPLRGQETQYF.

The chain employs TRBV6-5 and TRBJ2-7, with a possible D match to TRBD1 (6 bases). The CDR3 extends over 15 amino acids. Between the trimmed V and J ends, which lost 5 bases and 1 base, there was a span of 15 bases. Germline V gene sequence: CDR1 MNHEY, CDR2 SVGAGI. The CDR3 nucleotides are TGTGCCAGCAGTCCAGGGGTGGTGGGGTCCTACGAGCAGTACTTC. Protein: CASSPGVVGSYEQYF.

The CDR3: CASSLTRLSTDTQYF. CDR3 nucleotide sequence: TGTGCCAGCAGTTTGACGCGACTGAGCACAGATACGCAGTATTTT. The chain recombines TRBV27 with TRBJ2-3; D unresolved. The CDR3 contains 15 residues. Looked up from germline, CDR1 is MNHEY and CDR2 is SMNVEV (reference sequence). V was pared by 3 bases and J by 0 bases, with 10 bases between.

The chain has TRBV7-9 and TRBJ2-7; 8 nucleotides match TRBD1. Germline V gene lookup returns CDR1 SEHNR and CDR2 FQNEAQ (reference sequence). V shed 2 bases and J 5 bases; nucleotides not matched to a gene: 2. CDR3 length: 13 residues. CDR3 in DNA: TGTGCCAGCAGCTTACAGGGGGCAAACGAGCAGTACTTC. Protein product: CASSLQGANEQYF.

J is TRBJ1-1 and V is TRBV6-5; D unresolved. The CDR3 is made up of 11 amino acids. Trimming took off 7 bases at V and 7 bases at J, with 10 bases between the two ends. Per the germline V gene, CDR1 is MNHEY and CDR2 is SVGAGI. The CDR3 protein is CASTGNHEAFF. The DNA of the CDR3 is TGTGCCAGCACTGGCAACCATGAAGCTTTCTTT.

The rearrangement uses TRBV7-9 and TRBJ2-7, with TRBD1 as a possible D gene (6 bases). CDR1 is SEHNR, CDR2 FQNEAQ, per germline (reference sequence). Trimming removed 1 base at V and 0 bases at J, with 10 bases between. This CDR3 is 15 amino acids long. CDR3 loop: CASSLGGTTSYEQYF. CDR3 sequence (DNA): TGTGCCAGCAGCTTAGGAGGGACAACCTCCTACGAGCAGTACTTC.

The J gene is TRBJ1-6, the V gene TRBV27, with TRBD1 as a possible D gene (5 bases). Germline-derived CDR1 and CDR2 are MNHEY and SMNVEV (reference sequence). The CDR3 totals 16 residues. The V gene lost 5 bases and the J gene lost 7 bases, with 18 bases spanning the gap. CDR3 in DNA: TGTGCCAGCAGTGCCCCCGGGACGGCGGGGAATTCACCCCTCCACTTT. It specifies CASSAPGTAGNSPLHF.

The chain has TRBV4-2 and TRBJ2-7, with 10 bases lining up with TRBD1. CDR1 is LGHNA and CDR2 is YNFKEQ in the germline V gene. This CDR3 region has 15 residues. After removal of 0 bases from V and 5 bases from J, the junction contained 4 bases not matched to a gene. The CDR3 bases are TGTGCCAGCAGCCAAGACGGGACAGGGGTTGACGAGCAGTACTTC. The encoded protein is CASSQDGTGVDEQYF.

CDR3: CASTEAGFNQPQHF. In DNA form, the CDR3 reads TGTGCCAGCACCGAGGCGGGGTTCAATCAGCCCCAGCATTTT. The V call is TRBV28, the J call TRBJ1-5; D gene ambiguous. The germline gives CDR1 MDHEN, CDR2 SYDVKM. The CDR3 is 14 amino acids. Trimming took 7 bases from V and 3 from J, leaving 13 bases between them.

V and J are TRBV25-1 and TRBJ2-4; possible D gene TRBD1, 6 bases. The CDR3 length is 13 residues. The germline CDR1 and CDR2 sequences are MGHDK and SYGVNS. The ends were cut back, 7 bases at V and 6 bases at J, with 13 bases in the middle. The CDR3 bases are TGTGCCAGCATGGGGGCGTTGGGAAACATTCAGTACTTC. It encodes CASMGALGNIQYF.

The gene calls are TRBV2 and TRBJ2-7; 8 positions agree with TRBD1. V trimming: 6 bases; J trimming: 2 bases; junction bases outside the gene matches: 6. Germline V CDR1 and CDR2: SNHLY, FYNNEI. CDR3 length: 14 amino acids. The CDR3 DNA sequence: TGTGCCAGCAGCCCTGGACAGGGTACCTACGAGCAGTACTTC. The encoded protein is CASSPGQGTYEQYF.